This TCR beta chain comes out of a study of OX40 agonist ivuxolimab in advanced cancers. Assay: immunoSEQ multiplex PCR; the TCRdb copy retains only in-frame clones and omits some. This table holds fewer than 80,000 clones, around 83% found once. The CDR3 is 13 amino acids. Trimming took off 5 bases at V and 0 bases at J, with 7 bases between the two ends. CDR1 and CDR2 (germline): LNHDA, SQIVND (reference sequence). This clonotype was obtained from an adult with an advanced solid tumor such as melanoma, head and neck, liver or kidney cancer. The chain couples TRBV19 to TRBJ1-1; D call uncertain. The source material was CD4+ or CD8+ T cells sorted from blood, sampled in a trial of the OX40 agonist ivuxolimab. The CDR3 DNA sequence: TGTGCCAGTAGTCTGACTGTGAACACTGAAGCTTTCTTT. This translates into CASSLTVNTEAFF. The full variable domain, its missing parts supplied by reference TRBV19 and TRBJ1-1, is DGGITQSPKYLFRKEGQNVTLSCEQNLNHDAMYWYRQDPGQGLRLIYYSQIVNDFQKGDIAEGYSVSREKKESFPLTVTSAQKNPTAFYLCASSLTVNTEAFFGQGTRLTVV.